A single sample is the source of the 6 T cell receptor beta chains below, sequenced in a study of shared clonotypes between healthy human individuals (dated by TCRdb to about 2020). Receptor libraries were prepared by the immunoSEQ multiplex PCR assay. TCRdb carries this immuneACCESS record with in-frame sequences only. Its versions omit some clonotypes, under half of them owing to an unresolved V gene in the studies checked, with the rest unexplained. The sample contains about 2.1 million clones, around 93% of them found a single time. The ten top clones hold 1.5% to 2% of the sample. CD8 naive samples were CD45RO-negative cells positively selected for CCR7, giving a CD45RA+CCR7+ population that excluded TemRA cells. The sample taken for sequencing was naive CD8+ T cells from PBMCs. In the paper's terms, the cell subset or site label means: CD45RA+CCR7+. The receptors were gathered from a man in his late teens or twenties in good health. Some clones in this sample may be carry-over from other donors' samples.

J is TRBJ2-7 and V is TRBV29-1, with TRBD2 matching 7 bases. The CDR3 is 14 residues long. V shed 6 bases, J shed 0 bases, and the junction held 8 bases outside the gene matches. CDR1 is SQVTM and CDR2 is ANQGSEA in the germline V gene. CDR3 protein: CSVNGGESSYEQYF. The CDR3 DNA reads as TGCAGCGTCAATGGGGGGGAGAGCTCCTACGAGCAGTACTTC.

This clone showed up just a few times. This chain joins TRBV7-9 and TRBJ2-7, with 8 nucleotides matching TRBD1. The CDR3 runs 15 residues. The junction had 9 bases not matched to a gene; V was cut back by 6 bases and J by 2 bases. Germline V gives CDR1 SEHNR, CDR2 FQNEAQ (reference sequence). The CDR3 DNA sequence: TGTGCCAGCAGTCGCGACAGGGGACCTACCTACGAGCAGTACTTC. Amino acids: CASSRDRGPTYEQYF.

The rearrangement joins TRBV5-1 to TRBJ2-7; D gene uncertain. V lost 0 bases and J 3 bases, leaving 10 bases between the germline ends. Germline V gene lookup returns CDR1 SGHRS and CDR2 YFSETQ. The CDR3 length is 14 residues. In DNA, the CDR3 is TGCGCCAGCAGCTTGGCAGAAGACTTCTACGAGCAGTACTTC. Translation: CASSLAEDFYEQYF.

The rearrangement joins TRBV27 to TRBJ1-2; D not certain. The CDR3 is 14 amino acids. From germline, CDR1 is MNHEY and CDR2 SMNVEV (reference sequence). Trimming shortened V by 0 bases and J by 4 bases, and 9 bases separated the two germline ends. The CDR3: CASSLSWGSYGYTF. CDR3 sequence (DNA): TGTGCCAGCAGTTTATCGTGGGGTAGCTATGGCTACACCTTC.

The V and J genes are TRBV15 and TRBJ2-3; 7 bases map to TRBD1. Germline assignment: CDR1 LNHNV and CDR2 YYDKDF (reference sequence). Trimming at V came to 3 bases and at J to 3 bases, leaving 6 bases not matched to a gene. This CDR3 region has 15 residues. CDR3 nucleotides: TGTGCCACCAGCAGGGGGACAGCCGATACAGATACGCAGTATTTT. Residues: CATSRGTADTDTQYF.

The CDR3 DNA reads as TGTGCCAGCAGCTTAGGGGATCCAGGGGGAACTGAAGCTTTCTTT. Amino acids: CASSLGDPGGTEAFF. V and J are TRBV7-9 and TRBJ1-1; TRBD1 matches at 7 bases. Germline V CDR1 and CDR2: SEHNR, FQNEAQ (reference sequence). The ends lost 1 base at V and 5 bases at J; junction bases unmatched: 7. The CDR3 contains 15 residues.